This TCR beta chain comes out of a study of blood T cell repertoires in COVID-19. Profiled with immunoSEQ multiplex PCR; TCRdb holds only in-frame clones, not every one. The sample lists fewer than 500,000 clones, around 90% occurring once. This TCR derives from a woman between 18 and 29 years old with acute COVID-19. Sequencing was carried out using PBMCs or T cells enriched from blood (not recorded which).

CDR3 sequence reads: CASSQNLHYSGNTIYF. The CDR3 DNA is TGCGCCAGCAGCCAAAACCTCCACTACTCTGGAAACACCATATATTTT. This rearrangement joins TRBV4-1 to TRBJ1-3, with no clear D. The length of the CDR3 is 16 residues. Between the trimmed V and J ends, which lost 2 bases and 0 bases, there was a span of 11 bases. Germline V gene data show CDR1 as MGHRA and CDR2 as YSYEKL.